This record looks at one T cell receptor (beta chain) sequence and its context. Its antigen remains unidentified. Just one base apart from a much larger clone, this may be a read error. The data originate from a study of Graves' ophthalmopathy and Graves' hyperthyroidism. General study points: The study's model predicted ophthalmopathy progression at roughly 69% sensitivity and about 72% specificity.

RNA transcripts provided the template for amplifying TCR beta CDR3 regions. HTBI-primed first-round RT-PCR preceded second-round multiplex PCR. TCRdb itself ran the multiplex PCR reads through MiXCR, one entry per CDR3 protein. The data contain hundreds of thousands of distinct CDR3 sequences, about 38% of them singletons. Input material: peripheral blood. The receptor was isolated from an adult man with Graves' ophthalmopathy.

The CDR3 loop reads CASSSGAGGNTEAFF. The CDR3 DNA reads TGTGCCAGCAGCTCGGGGGCAGGGGGGAACACTGAAGCTTTCTTT. The rearrangement uses TRBV7-6 and TRBJ1-1, with 7 nucleotides matching TRBD1. V dropped 4 bases and J dropped 1; count of bases not matched to a gene: 6. Germline V gene lookup returns CDR1 SGHVS and CDR2 FNYEAQ. The CDR3 spans 15 residues. The full variable domain, rest sourced from reference TRBV7-6 and TRBJ1-1, is GAGVSQSPRYKVTKRGQDVALRCDPISGHVSLYWYRQALGQGPEFLTYFNYEAQQDKSGLPNDRFSAERPEGSISTLTIQRTEQRDSAMYRCASSSGAGGNTEAFFGQGTRLTVV.